One sample yielded the 26 T cell receptor beta chains listed below, sequenced in a study of identical twins. MiXCR was run by TCRdb on the 5' RACE reads, yielding one entry per CDR3 protein. This sample has roughly 770,000 distinct CDR3 sequences; about 20% occur once, and the top ten carry around 12%. The same specimen was also included in a second study, on T cells expressing NK-cell markers.

Sample: PBMCs. The receptors shown here come from a woman aged 18-30 years in good health.

The V call is TRBV20-1, the J call TRBJ2-2; 7 bases map to TRBD2. Trimming took 2 bases from V and 4 from J; bases not matched to a gene: 7. The CDR3 is 15 amino acids. CDR1 and CDR2 (germline): DFQATT, SNEGSKA (reference sequence). CDR3 DNA sequence: TGCAGTGCTAGACCTACTAGCGTTGGCACCGGGGAGCTGTTTTTT. Translated, it gives CSARPTSVGTGELFF.

This rearrangement joins TRBV29-1 to TRBJ2-3; D remains ambiguous. CDR1 is SQVTM and CDR2 is ANQGSEA in the germline V gene. This CDR3 comprises 11 residues. The V end lost 8 bases, the J end lost 4 bases, and 10 bases lay between the germline ends. The CDR3 bases are TGCAGCCCTGGTTCGCCAGATACGCAGTATTTT. As protein: CSPGSPDTQYF.

The genes are TRBV9 and TRBJ2-5; 9 nucleotides align to TRBD2. The V segment lost 3 bases and the J segment 1 base; nucleotides outside the gene matches: 10. Germline CDR1 and CDR2: SGDLS and YYNGEE. The CDR3 is made up of 17 amino acids. CDR3 residues: CASSATSGRSSQETQYF. CDR3 coding DNA: TGTGCCAGCAGCGCTACTAGCGGGCGCTCTTCCCAAGAGACCCAGTACTTC.

The gene calls are TRBV6-1 and TRBJ2-6; D call uncertain. Trimming stripped 7 bases from V and 3 bases from J, with 19 bases between. The CDR3 is 17 amino acids. Germline V gives CDR1 MNHNS, CDR2 SASEGT. CDR3 sequence (DNA): TGTGCCAGCACCCCTATGGGGTTTGGGCTTGGGGCCAACGTCCTGACTTTC. It is translated as CASTPMGFGLGANVLTF.

Only a few counts were recorded for this clonotype. The rearrangement uses TRBV2 and TRBJ1-2; 8 nucleotides agree with TRBD1. The CDR3 length is 13 residues. V was clipped by 7 bases and J by 4 bases; unmatched bases: 5. CDR1 SNHLY and CDR2 FYNNEI come from the germline V gene. Written as DNA, the CDR3 is TGTGCCAGCATCGGACAGGGTTTCTATGGCTACACCTTC. It specifies CASIGQGFYGYTF.

The chain recombines TRBV20-1 with TRBJ1-4; the D is unclear. This CDR3 spans 13 amino acids. The germline V gene encodes CDR1 DFQATT and CDR2 SNEGSKA (reference sequence). The V end was cut by 6 bases, the J end by 2 bases, with 10 bases between. The CDR3 loop is CSALSATNEKLFF. The CDR3 bases are TGCAGTGCCCTCAGCGCTACTAATGAAAAACTGTTTTTT.

In its sample, this clonotype was seen a few times. V gene TRBV6-2 or TRBV6-3 combines with J gene TRBJ2-1, with D tentatively TRBD1 (6 bases). The CDR3 totals 13 residues. The germline V and J ends were trimmed by 0 bases and 9 bases, with 9 bases remaining between them. CDR1 and CDR2 from the germline V gene are MNHEY and SVGEGT. The CDR3 coding sequence is TGTGCCAGCAGTTACTCGAGGACAGTTGAGCAGTTCTTC. The encoded protein is CASSYSRTVEQFF.

This clonotype was seen many times. The chain has TRBV5-1 and TRBJ2-7; D might be TRBD1 or TRBD2, each matching 5 bases. CDR1 is SGHRS, CDR2 YFSETQ, per germline. The CDR3 contains 13 residues. With 7 bases removed from V and 0 bases from J, the gap between germline ends came to 11 bases. CDR3 residues: CASRDLSSYEQYF. CDR3 DNA: TGCGCCAGCCGGGACCTAAGCTCCTACGAGCAGTACTTC.

In its sample, this clonotype was seen a few times. This chain connects TRBV28 to TRBJ1-5, with 7 positions matching TRBD1. V lost 6 bases to trimming and J lost 6 bases; unmatched junction nucleotides: 20. The CDR3 runs 18 residues. Germline V gene sequence: CDR1 MDHEN, CDR2 SYDVKM. The CDR3 spells CASRPSWTGRRWGQPQHF. In nucleotides, the CDR3 is TGTGCCAGCAGGCCATCATGGACAGGCCGCCGTTGGGGTCAGCCCCAGCATTTT.

This clonotype was counted only a few times. V gene TRBV25-1 combines with J gene TRBJ2-4; 8 bases match TRBD1. Trimming cost V 3 bases and J 6 bases; bases outside gene matches: 4. The CDR3 covers 14 residues. CDR1 and CDR2 (germline): MGHDK, SYGVNS. The DNA of the CDR3 is TGTGCCAGCAGTGACCCCGGACAGGGAAACATTCAGTACTTC. Translation: CASSDPGQGNIQYF.

This clonotype was observed a few times. V gene TRBV15 combines with J gene TRBJ2-3; D uncertain. The CDR3 spans 16 residues. CDR1 LNHNV and CDR2 YYDKDF come from the germline V gene (reference sequence). Trimming took off 5 bases at V and 0 bases at J, with 15 bases between the two ends. The CDR3 here is CATSRNTLTSTDTQYF. CDR3 nucleotides: TGTGCCACCAGCCGAAACACCCTGACTAGCACAGATACGCAGTATTTT.

The chain is built from TRBV6-2 or TRBV6-3 and TRBJ2-6; weak D call: TRBD2 (6 bases). The CDR3 covers 18 residues. The V gene lost 6 bases and the J gene lost 3 bases, with 21 bases spanning the gap. The germline V gene encodes CDR1 MNHEY and CDR2 SVGEGT. CDR3 loop: CASRRPGTRSFGANVLTF. The CDR3 nucleotides are TGTGCCAGCAGACGCCCGGGGACTCGTAGCTTTGGGGCCAACGTCCTGACTTTC.

This CDR3 reads CASSLGQGRRRGYTF. As DNA, the CDR3 is TGTGCCAGCAGTTTAGGGCAGGGAAGGAGAAGAGGCTACACCTTC. The chain joins TRBV12-3 or TRBV12-4 to TRBJ1-2; possibly TRBD1 for D (5 bases). Trimming removed 1 base from V and 8 bases from J, with 17 bases in between. The CDR3 has 15 amino acids.

V is TRBV7-2 and J is TRBJ2-1; 7 bases fit TRBD2. CDR1 is SGHTA and CDR2 is FQGNSA in the germline V gene. The CDR3 sequence is 15 residues long. The trim removed 8 bases at V and 2 bases at J, leaving 9 bases unmatched. CDR3 DNA: TGTGCCAGCCGGGTAGGGAGGGCCACCTACAATGAGCAGTTCTTC. It encodes CASRVGRATYNEQFF.

This clonotype has only a few counts. The J gene is TRBJ2-4, the V gene TRBV5-6; D could derive from TRBD1 or TRBD2 (5 bases each). V was trimmed by 3 bases and J by 8 bases, leaving 12 bases between them. CDR1 SGHDT and CDR2 YYEEEE come from the germline V gene. This CDR3 spans 13 amino acids. CDR3 sequence (DNA): TGTGCCAGCAGCTCAGGGACCCCTGACATTCAGTACTTC. Translated, it gives CASSSGTPDIQYF.

The J gene is TRBJ2-1, the V gene TRBV11-2; 14 nucleotides align to TRBD2. The CDR3 contains 16 residues. Germline V gives CDR1 SGHAT, CDR2 FQNNGV. After removal of 5 bases from V and 9 bases from J, the junction contained 9 bases not matched to a gene. In DNA, the CDR3 is TGTGCCAGCAGCCATAGACTAGCGGGAGGGCCTACTGAGCAGTTCTTC. Protein: CASSHRLAGGPTEQFF.

Only one count was recorded for this clonotype. This rearrangement joins TRBV9 to TRBJ2-1; 8 nucleotides agree with TRBD2. CDR1 is SGDLS and CDR2 is YYNGEE in the germline V gene. This CDR3 spans 16 amino acids. Germline trimming cut 0 bases from V and 5 bases from J; bases unmatched to any gene: 7. DNA of the CDR3: TGTGCCAGCAGCGTAGCTAGAACTAGCGGAAACAATGAGCAGTTCTTC. Protein sequence: CASSVARTSGNNEQFF.

V usage is TRBV12-3 or TRBV12-4 and J usage is TRBJ2-7; unclear D gene. The CDR3 is 14 amino acids. Trimming left V 6 bases short and J 0 bases short, with 12 bases between. CDR3 in DNA: TGTGCCAGCAGACTGGACGGCAGCTCCTACGAGCAGTACTTC. Translating gives CASRLDGSSYEQYF.

The gene calls are TRBV20-1 and TRBJ2-2; D uncertain. The CDR3 runs 13 residues. CDR1 and CDR2 (germline): DFQATT, SNEGSKA (reference sequence). Trimming shortened V by 1 base and J by 5 bases, and 8 bases separated the two germline ends. The DNA of the CDR3 is TGCAGTGCTAGAGCGGCTCTAACCGGGGAGCTGTTTTTT. Its translation is CSARAALTGELFF.

This clonotype turned up a few times. The chain carries TRBV20-1 and TRBJ2-5; 7 bases line up with TRBD2. J gave up 0 bases and V 2 bases, and 3 bases lay outside the gene matches. This CDR3 has 14 amino acids. CDR1 is DFQATT, CDR2 SNEGSKA, per germline (reference sequence). The CDR3 sequence is CSARHRGDQETQYF. CDR3 DNA sequence: TGCAGTGCTAGACATCGGGGGGACCAAGAGACCCAGTACTTC.

The chain carries TRBV20-1 and TRBJ2-7, with D possibly being TRBD1 (6 bases). Germline-derived CDR1 and CDR2 are DFQATT and SNEGSKA (reference sequence). Trimming removed 1 base from V and 6 bases from J, with 25 bases in between. The CDR3 has 17 amino acids. The CDR3 region has the DNA TGCAGTGCTAGAGGGGGGCAGGGCGGCGGGTATTATTCCGAGCAGTACTTC. Translating gives CSARGGQGGGYYSEQYF.

This chain joins TRBV4-3 and TRBJ1-2; the D is unclear. The CDR3 is made up of 15 amino acids. Trimming took 0 bases from V and 4 from J, leaving 12 bases between them. Per the germline V gene, CDR1 is LGHNA and CDR2 is YSLEER. For the CDR3, the DNA is TGCGCCAGCAGCCAAGATGAGGGAGGCCGCTATGGCTACACCTTC. It encodes CASSQDEGGRYGYTF.

V gene TRBV20-1 combines with J gene TRBJ2-7; D unresolved. The V end was cut by 0 bases, the J end by 4 bases, with 10 bases between. Germline CDR1 reads DFQATT; CDR2 reads SNEGSKA (reference sequence). The CDR3 length is 13 residues. The chain's CDR3 is CSARDWNEYEQYF. CDR3 nucleotides: TGCAGTGCTAGAGATTGGAACGAATACGAGCAGTACTTC.

This clonotype was counted only a few times. The chain uses TRBV6-5 and TRBJ2-3; TRBD2 might be the D (5 bases). V was trimmed by 0 bases and J by 6 bases, leaving 13 bases between them. CDR3 length: 15 residues. Germline CDR1 MNHEY, CDR2 SVGAGI. CDR3 amino acids: CASSYSYGEKDTQYF. The CDR3 nucleotides read TGTGCCAGCAGTTACTCGTACGGGGAGAAGGATACGCAGTATTTT.

The chain links TRBV6-1 to TRBJ1-2; TRBD1 agrees at 8 bases. V shed 6 bases and J 7 bases; nucleotides not matched to a gene: 7. Per germline, CDR1 MNHNS and CDR2 SASEGT. The CDR3 extends over 13 amino acids. The chain's CDR3 is CASRRTGTAGYTF. CDR3 nucleotide sequence: TGTGCCAGCAGAAGGACAGGGACGGCTGGCTACACCTTC.

The V call is TRBV5-5, the J call TRBJ2-2; possibly TRBD1 for D (5 bases). Germline-derived CDR1 and CDR2 are SGHKS and YYEKEE (reference sequence). V lost 1 base, J lost 10 bases, and 11 bases lay in between. CDR3 length: 13 amino acids. The CDR3 is CASSLWGQSELFF. The CDR3 DNA follows: TGTGCCAGCAGCTTGTGGGGCCAATCGGAGCTGTTTTTT.